A selection of T cell receptor beta chains follows, all from one sample in a study of T cells in Graves' hyperthyroidism and ophthalmopathy. TCRdb reanalysed the multiplex PCR reads using MiXCR and keeps one entry per CDR3 protein. Of roughly 600,000 distinct CDR3 sequences in the sample, about 14% were seen once. Sequenced sample: blood. The source of these receptors is a woman between 45 and 60 years old with Graves' ophthalmopathy. Each CDR3 is given with its conserved first and last residue. The order of the fields is J gene, V gene, clone size, CDR3 length, D gene, CDR3 DNA, CDR3 protein. A D gene is named only where the DNA matches it firmly. The size entry is marked missing in some rows and otherwise reads once, few, many or a size class.

TRBJ1-1 | TRBV20-1 | . | 11 | . | TGCAGTGCTAGTAGCGTTTCTGAAGCTTTCTTT | CSASSVSEAFF
TRBJ2-1 | TRBV7-9 | many | 14 | TRBD1 | TGTGCCAGCAGTTACGAATACAGGGGGAATGAGCAGTTCTTC | CASSYEYRGNEQFF
TRBJ2-7 | TRBV15 | many | 16 | TRBD2 | TGTGCCACCAGCAGAGATTTGGGACTAACCGTCTACGAGCAGTACTTC | CATSRDLGLTVYEQYF
TRBJ1-2 | TRBV28 | . | 18 | . | TGTGCCAGCAGTTTACTTCTGAACAGTGCCGAAACTCGATATGGCTACACCTTC | CASSLLLNSAETRYGYTF
TRBJ2-1 | TRBV30 | many | 14 | TRBD2 | TGTGCCTGGAGCGCCGGGAGGGCCCTCAATGAGCAGTTCTTC | CAWSAGRALNEQFF
TRBJ2-3 | TRBV12-3/TRBV12-4 | many | 15 | . | TGTGCCAGCAGTACCACCAGGGTTTTCACAGATACGCAGTATTTT | CASSTTRVFTDTQYF
TRBJ1-2 | TRBV20-1 | many | 15 | TRBD1 | TGCAGTGCTTACGGCCGGGACAGGGGTGACTATGGCTACACCTTC | CSAYGRDRGDYGYTF
TRBJ2-1 | TRBV29-1 | many | 14 | TRBD1 | TGCAGCGTTGATGTATCGGGACAGGGCAATGAGCAGTTCTTC | CSVDVSGQGNEQFF
TRBJ1-1 | TRBV11-2 | many | 15 | . | TGTGCCAGCAGCTTAGATTATAGGGGGAGGACTGAAGCTTTCTTT | CASSLDYRGRTEAFF
TRBJ2-5 | TRBV5-1 | . | 14 | . | TGCGCCAGCAGCCGCGGGACTGGGGAAGAGACCCAGTACTTC | CASSRGTGEETQYF
TRBJ2-3 | TRBV7-2 | many | 13 | . | TGTGCCAGCAGCACCTCAATCACAGATACGCAGTATTTT | CASSTSITDTQYF
TRBJ2-3 | TRBV7-9 | . | 19 | TRBD2 | TGTGCCAGCAGCAGACTAGCGGGAGGGTTACTTAGGGGCACAGATACGCAGTATTTT | CASSRLAGGLLRGTDTQYF
TRBJ2-1 | TRBV4-2 | few | 11 | . | TGTGCCAGCAGCCATCAACATGAGCAGTTCTTC | CASSHQHEQFF
TRBJ2-7 | TRBV20-1 | many | 15 | TRBD2 | TGCAGTGCCATGAATAGCGGGAGGACTACCTACGAGCAGTACTTC | CSAMNSGRTTYEQYF
TRBJ2-3 | TRBV28 | many | 15 | . | TGTGCCAGCAGTACCAACAGAGCTAGCACAGATACGCAGTATTTT | CASSTNRASTDTQYF
TRBJ1-2 | TRBV19 | . | 15 | . | TGTGCCACCGAACTCCCATGGGGGAAGGGCTATGGCTACACCTTC | CATELPWGKGYGYTF
TRBJ2-7 | TRBV3-1 | many | 14 | TRBD2 | TGTGCCAGCAGTGGTACTAGCGGGAATCGGGAGCAGTACTTC | CASSGTSGNREQYF
TRBJ2-7 | TRBV20-1 | . | 14 | . | TGCAGTGCTATGCCCAGCGGGTTCTCCTACGAGCAGTACTTC | CSAMPSGFSYEQYF
TRBJ2-7 | TRBV14 | . | 15 | TRBD2 | TGTGCCAGCAGCCGATCTAGCGGGAGGGTCTACGAGCAGTACTTC | CASSRSSGRVYEQYF
TRBJ2-7 | TRBV6-1 | many | 18 | TRBD2 | TGTGCCAGCAGCCCGGCGGTAGCGGGAGGTCCGAGCTCCTACGAGCAGTACTTC | CASSPAVAGGPSSYEQYF
TRBJ1-1 | TRBV20-1 | . | 13 | . | TGCAGTGTTAATGGACACCAAAGCACTGAAGCTTTCTTT | CSVNGHQSTEAFF
TRBJ2-3 | TRBV12-3/TRBV12-4 | many | 16 | TRBD2 | TGTGCCAGCAGTTTAGCGGGACTAGCGGCCACAGATACGCAGTATTTT | CASSLAGLAATDTQYF
TRBJ1-2 | TRBV5-1 | many | 14 | . | TGCGCCAGCAGCCCGGACAACCGAGGCTATGGCTACACCTTC | CASSPDNRGYGYTF
TRBJ2-1 | TRBV2 | few | 16 | TRBD2 | TGTGCCAAAGGACTAGCGGGACTGACCTCCTACAATGAGCAGTTCTTC | CAKGLAGLTSYNEQFF
TRBJ2-1 | TRBV20-1 | many | 15 | TRBD2 | TGCAGTGCTATATCGGGAGGGCCCTCCTACAATGAGCAGTTCTTC | CSAISGGPSYNEQFF
TRBJ2-1 | TRBV20-1 | . | 14 | TRBD1 | TGCAGCCTACCGGGACAGGGGGCGTACAATGAGCAGTTCTTC | CSLPGQGAYNEQFF
TRBJ2-7 | TRBV11-2 | . | 15 | TRBD1 | TGTGCCAGCAGCCACGGGACAGGGGGCGCCTACGAGCAGTACTTC | CASSHGTGGAYEQYF
TRBJ2-1 | TRBV11-3 | many | 16 | TRBD2 | TGTGCCAGCAGCTTAGGGTCTAGCGGGGGCTACAATGAGCAGTTCTTC | CASSLGSSGGYNEQFF
TRBJ2-1 | TRBV12-3/TRBV12-4 | . | 14 | TRBD2 | TGTGCCAGCAGTTTAAGACTAGCGTACAATGAGCAGTTCTTC | CASSLRLAYNEQFF
TRBJ2-1 | TRBV3-1 | few | 12 | . | TGTGCCAGCAGCCCCTTCGAGGGTAAGCAGTTCTTC | CASSPFEGKQFF
TRBJ2-2 | TRBV12-3/TRBV12-4 | once | 17 | TRBD2 | TGTGCCAGCAGTCTAGCGGGAGGACTTTCGGACACCGGGGAGCTGTTTTTT | CASSLAGGLSDTGELFF